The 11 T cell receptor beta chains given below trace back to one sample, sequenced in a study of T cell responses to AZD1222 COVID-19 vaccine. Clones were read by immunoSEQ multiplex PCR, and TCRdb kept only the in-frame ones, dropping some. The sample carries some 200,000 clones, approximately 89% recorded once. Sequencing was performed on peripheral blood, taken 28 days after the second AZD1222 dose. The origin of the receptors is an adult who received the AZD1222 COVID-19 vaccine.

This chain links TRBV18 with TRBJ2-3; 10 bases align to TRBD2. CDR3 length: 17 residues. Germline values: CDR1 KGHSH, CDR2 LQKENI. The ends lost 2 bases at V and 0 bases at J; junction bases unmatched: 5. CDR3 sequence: CASSPKGLARSTDTQYF. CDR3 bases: TGTGCCAGCTCACCAAAGGGACTAGCGAGGAGCACAGATACGCAGTATTTT.

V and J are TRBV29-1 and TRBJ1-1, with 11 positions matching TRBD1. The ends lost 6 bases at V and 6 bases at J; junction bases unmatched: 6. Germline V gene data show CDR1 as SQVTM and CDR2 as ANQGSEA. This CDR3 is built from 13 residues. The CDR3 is CSVKKDRGPEAFF. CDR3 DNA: TGCAGCGTCAAAAAGGACAGGGGGCCTGAAGCTTTCTTT.

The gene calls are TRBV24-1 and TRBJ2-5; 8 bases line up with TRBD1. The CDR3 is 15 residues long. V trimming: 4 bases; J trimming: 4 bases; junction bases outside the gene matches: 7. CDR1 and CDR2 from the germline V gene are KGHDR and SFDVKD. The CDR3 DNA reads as TGTGCCACCAGTGAAGCCAGGGGGCGCGGAGAGACCCAGTACTTC. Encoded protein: CATSEARGRGETQYF.

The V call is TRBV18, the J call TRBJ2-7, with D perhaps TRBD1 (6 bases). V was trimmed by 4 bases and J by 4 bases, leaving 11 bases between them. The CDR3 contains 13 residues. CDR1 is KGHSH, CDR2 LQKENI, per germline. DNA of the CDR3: TGTGCCAGCTCACGTGAACAGGGTTACGAGCAGTACTTC. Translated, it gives CASSREQGYEQYF.

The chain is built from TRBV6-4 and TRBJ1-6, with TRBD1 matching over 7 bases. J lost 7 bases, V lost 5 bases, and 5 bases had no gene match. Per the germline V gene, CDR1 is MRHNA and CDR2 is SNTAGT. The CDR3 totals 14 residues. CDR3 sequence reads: CASSRDSSNSPLHF. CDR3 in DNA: TGTGCCAGCAGTAGGGACAGCTCGAATTCACCCCTCCACTTT.

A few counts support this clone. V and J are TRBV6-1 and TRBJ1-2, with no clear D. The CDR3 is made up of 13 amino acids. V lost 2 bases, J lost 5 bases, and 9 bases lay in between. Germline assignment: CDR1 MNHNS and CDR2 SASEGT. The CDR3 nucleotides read TGTGCCAGCAGTGAACGAGACATGTATGGCTACACCTTC. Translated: CASSERDMYGYTF.

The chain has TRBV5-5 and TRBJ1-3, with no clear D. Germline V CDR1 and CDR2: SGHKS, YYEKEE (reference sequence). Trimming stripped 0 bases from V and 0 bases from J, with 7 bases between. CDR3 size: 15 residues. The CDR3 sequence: CASSLDFLSGNTIYF. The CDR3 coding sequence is TGTGCCAGCAGCTTGGATTTTCTCTCTGGAAACACCATATATTTT.

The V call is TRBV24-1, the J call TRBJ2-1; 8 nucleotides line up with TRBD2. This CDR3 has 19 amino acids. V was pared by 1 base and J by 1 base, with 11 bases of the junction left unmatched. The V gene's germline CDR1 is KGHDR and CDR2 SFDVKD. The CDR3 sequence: CATSDFNAGRGISYNEQFF. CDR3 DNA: TGTGCCACCAGTGATTTTAACGCCGGGAGGGGGATTTCCTACAATGAGCAGTTCTTC.

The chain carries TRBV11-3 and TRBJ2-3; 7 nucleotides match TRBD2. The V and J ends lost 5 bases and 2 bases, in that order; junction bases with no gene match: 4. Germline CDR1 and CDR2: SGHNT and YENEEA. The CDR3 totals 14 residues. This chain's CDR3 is CASSVGGITDTQYF. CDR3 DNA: TGTGCCAGCAGCGTCGGGGGGATCACAGATACGCAGTATTTT. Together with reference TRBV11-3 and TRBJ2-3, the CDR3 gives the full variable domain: EAGVVQSPRYKIIEKKQPVAFWCNPISGHNTLYWYLQNLGQGPELLIRYENEEAVDDSQLPKDRFSAERLKGVDSTLKIQPAELGDSAVYLCASSVGGITDTQYFGPGTRLTVL.

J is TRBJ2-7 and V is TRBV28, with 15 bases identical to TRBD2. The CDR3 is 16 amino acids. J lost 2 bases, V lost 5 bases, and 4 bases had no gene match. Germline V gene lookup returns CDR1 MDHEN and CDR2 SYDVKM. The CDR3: CASSGTSGRQTYEQYF. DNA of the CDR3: TGTGCCAGCAGTGGGACTAGCGGGAGGCAAACCTACGAGCAGTACTTC.

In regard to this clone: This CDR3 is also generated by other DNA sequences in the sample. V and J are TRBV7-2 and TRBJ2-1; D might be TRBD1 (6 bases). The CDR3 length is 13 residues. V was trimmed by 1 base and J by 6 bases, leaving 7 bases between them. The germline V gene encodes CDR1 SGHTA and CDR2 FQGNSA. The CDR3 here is CASSLEGGNEQFF. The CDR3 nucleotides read TGTGCCAGCAGCTTAGAAGGGGGCAATGAGCAGTTCTTC.